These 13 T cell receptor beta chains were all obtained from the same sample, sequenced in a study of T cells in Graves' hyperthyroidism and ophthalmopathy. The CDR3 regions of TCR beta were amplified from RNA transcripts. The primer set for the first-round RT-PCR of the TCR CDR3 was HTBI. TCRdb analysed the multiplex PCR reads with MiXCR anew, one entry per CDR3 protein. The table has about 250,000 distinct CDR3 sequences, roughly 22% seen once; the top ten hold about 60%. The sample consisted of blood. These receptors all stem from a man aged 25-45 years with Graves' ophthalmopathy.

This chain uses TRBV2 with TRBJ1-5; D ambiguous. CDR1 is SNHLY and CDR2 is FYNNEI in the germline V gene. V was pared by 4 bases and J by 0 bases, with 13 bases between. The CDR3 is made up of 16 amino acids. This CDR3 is CASSAEAEFSNQPQHF. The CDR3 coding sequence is TGTGCCAGCAGTGCAGAGGCAGAGTTTAGCAATCAGCCCCAGCATTTT.

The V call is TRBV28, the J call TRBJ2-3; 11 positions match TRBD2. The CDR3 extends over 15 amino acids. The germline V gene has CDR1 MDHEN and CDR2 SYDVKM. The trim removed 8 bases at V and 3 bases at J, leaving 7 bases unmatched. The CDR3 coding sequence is TGTGCCAGCTGCAGAACTAGCGGGAGAACAGATACGCAGTATTTT. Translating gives CASCRTSGRTDTQYF. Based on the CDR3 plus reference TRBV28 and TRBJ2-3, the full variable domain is DVKVTQSSRYLVKRTGEKVFLECVQDMDHENMFWYRQDPGLGLRLIYFSYDVKMKEKGDIPEGYSVSREKKERFSLILESASTNQTSMYLCASCRTSGRTDTQYFGPGTRLTVL.

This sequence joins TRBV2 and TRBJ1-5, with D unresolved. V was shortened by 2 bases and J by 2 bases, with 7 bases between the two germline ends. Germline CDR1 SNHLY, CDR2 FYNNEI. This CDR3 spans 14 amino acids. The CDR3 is CASSERLGNQPQHF. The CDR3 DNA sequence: TGTGCCAGCAGTGAACGGTTGGGCAATCAGCCCCAGCATTTT. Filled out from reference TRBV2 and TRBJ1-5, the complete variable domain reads EPEVTQTPSHQVTQMGQEVILRCVPISNHLYFYWYRQILGQKVEFLVSFYNNEISEKSEIFDDQFSVERPDGSNFTLKIRSTKLEDSAMYFCASSERLGNQPQHFGDGTRLSIL.

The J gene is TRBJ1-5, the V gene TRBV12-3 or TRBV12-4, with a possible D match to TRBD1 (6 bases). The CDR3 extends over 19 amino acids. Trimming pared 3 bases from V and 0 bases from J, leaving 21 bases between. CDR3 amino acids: CASSFGARGGFYSNQPQHF. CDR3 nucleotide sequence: TGTGCCAGCAGTTTTGGGGCCAGGGGCGGATTTTATAGCAATCAGCCCCAGCATTTT.

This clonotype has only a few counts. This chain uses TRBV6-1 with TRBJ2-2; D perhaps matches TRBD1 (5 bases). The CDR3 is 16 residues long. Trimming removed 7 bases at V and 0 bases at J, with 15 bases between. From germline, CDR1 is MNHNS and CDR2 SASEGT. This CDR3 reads CASKGNQGSNTGELFF. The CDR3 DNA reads TGTGCCAGCAAGGGCAACCAGGGATCGAACACCGGGGAGCTGTTTTTT.

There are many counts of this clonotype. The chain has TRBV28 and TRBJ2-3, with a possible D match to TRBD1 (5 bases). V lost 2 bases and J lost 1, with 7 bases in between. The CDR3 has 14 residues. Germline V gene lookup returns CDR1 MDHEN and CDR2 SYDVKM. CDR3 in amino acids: CASSLQGGTDTQYF. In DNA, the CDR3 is TGTGCCAGCAGTTTACAGGGCGGCACAGATACGCAGTATTTT.

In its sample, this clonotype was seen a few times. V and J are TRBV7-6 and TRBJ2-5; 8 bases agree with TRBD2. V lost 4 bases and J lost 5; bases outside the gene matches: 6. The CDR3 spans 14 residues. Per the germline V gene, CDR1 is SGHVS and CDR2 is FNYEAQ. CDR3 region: CASSSQGGGETQYF. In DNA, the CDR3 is TGTGCCAGCAGCTCCCAGGGCGGGGGGGAGACCCAGTACTTC.

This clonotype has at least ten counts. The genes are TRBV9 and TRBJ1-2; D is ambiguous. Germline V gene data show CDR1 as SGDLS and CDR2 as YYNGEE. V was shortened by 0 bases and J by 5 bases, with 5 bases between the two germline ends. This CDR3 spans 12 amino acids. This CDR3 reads CASSVGGYGYTF. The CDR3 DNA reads TGTGCCAGCAGCGTAGGTGGGTATGGCTACACCTTC. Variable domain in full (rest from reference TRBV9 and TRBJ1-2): DSGVTQTPKHLITATGQRVTLRCSPRSGDLSVYWYQQSLDQGLQFLIQYYNGEERAKGNILERFSAQQFPDLHSELNLSSLELGDSALYFCASSVGGYGYTFGSGTRLTVV.

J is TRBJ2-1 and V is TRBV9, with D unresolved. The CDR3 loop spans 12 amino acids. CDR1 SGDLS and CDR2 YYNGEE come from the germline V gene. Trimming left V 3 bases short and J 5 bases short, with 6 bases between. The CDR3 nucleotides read TGTGCCAGCAGCGAAAACGACAATGAGCAGTTCTTC. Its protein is CASSENDNEQFF.

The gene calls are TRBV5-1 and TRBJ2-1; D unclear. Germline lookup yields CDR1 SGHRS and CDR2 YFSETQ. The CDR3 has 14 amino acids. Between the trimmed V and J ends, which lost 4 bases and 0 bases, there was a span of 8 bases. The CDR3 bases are TGCGCCAGCAGCGCTCAAAGCTCCTACAATGAGCAGTTCTTC. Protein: CASSAQSSYNEQFF.

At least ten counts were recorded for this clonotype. The chain's CDR3 is CASSPLGGPNTGELFF. The CDR3 DNA follows: TGTGCCAGCAGCCCCCTCGGCGGTCCGAACACCGGGGAGCTGTTTTTT. J is TRBJ2-2 and V is TRBV3-1; no clear D gene. Trimming cost V 4 bases and J 0 bases, with 12 bases left between them. The CDR3 contains 16 residues. Germline V gene sequence: CDR1 LGHDT, CDR2 YNNKEL (reference sequence).

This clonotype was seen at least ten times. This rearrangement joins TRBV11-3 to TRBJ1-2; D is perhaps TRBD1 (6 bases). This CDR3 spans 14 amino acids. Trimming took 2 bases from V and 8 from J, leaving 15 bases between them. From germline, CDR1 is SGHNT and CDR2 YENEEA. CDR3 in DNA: TGTGCCAGCAGCTTATCAGGGGCCTTACTCGGCTACACCTTC. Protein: CASSLSGALLGYTF. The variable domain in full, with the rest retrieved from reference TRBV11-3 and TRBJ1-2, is EAGVVQSPRYKIIEKKQPVAFWCNPISGHNTLYWYLQNLGQGPELLIRYENEEAVDDSQLPKDRFSAERLKGVDSTLKIQPAELGDSAVYLCASSLSGALLGYTFGSGTRLTVV.

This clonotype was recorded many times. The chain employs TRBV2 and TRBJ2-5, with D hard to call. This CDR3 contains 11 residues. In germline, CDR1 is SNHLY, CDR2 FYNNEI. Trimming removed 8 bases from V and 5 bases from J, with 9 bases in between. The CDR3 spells CASAYQETQYF. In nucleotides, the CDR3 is TGTGCCAGCGCCTATCAGGAGACCCAGTACTTC.